Each of the 31 T cell receptor beta chains below was sequenced from the same sample in a study of cytomegalovirus exposure and HLA in healthy donors. Use of 60 Vbeta and 13 Jbeta primers characterized the PCR. Sequencing was performed with immunoSEQ multiplex PCR; in TCRdb, only in-frame clones are kept and a portion is missing. The repertoire includes fewer than 200,000 clones, about 70% of them detected once, and roughly 4.4% sits in the top ten. Sequences were obtained from PBMCs. These receptors all come from a woman under 30 in good health and CMV-seropositive.

This clone has a single count. J is TRBJ2-7 and V is TRBV5-6; 7 bases align to TRBD2. V dropped 9 bases and J dropped 5; count of bases not matched to a gene: 17. CDR1 SGHDT and CDR2 YYEEEE come from the germline V gene. The CDR3 has 15 residues. CDR3 in amino acids: CATGRDGGGSNEQYF. The CDR3 nucleotides are TGTGCCACCGGGCGGGATGGGGGGGGATCGAACGAGCAGTACTTC.

The chain links TRBV30 to TRBJ1-2; a possible D gene is TRBD1 (5 bases). Trimming removed 0 bases at V and 3 bases at J, with 8 bases between. This CDR3 is built from 13 residues. CDR1 is GTSNPN, CDR2 SVGIG, per germline (reference sequence). The CDR3 here is CAWSVRDYYGYTF. In DNA, the CDR3 is TGTGCCTGGAGTGTACGGGACTACTATGGCTACACCTTC.

The chain employs TRBV7-2 and TRBJ1-5; D remains ambiguous. CDR3 length equals 13 residues. V was clipped by 1 base and J by 4 bases, with 5 bases between them. Germline loops: CDR1 SGHTA, CDR2 FQGNSA. In nucleotides, the CDR3 is TGTGCCAGCAGCTTAGAAGCAAATCAGCCCCAGCATTTT. Encoded protein: CASSLEANQPQHF.

This clone was found a few times. The chain joins TRBV7-2 to TRBJ1-1, with TRBD1 as a possible D gene (5 bases). The CDR3 consists of 14 residues. Germline V gene sequence: CDR1 SGHTA, CDR2 FQGNSA. The V and J ends lost 4 bases and 4 bases respectively, with 13 bases between them. This chain's CDR3 is CASSSAGGTTEAFF. In DNA form, the CDR3 reads TGTGCCAGCAGCTCCGCGGGGGGAACCACTGAAGCTTTCTTT.

The gene calls are TRBV18 and TRBJ2-1; D is possibly TRBD2 (5 bases). CDR1 KGHSH and CDR2 LQKENI come from the germline V gene. With 3 bases removed from V and 5 bases from J, the gap between germline ends came to 8 bases. CDR3 length: 13 amino acids. CDR3 amino acids: CASSPGLNNEQFF. DNA for the CDR3: TGTGCCAGCTCACCCGGACTTAACAATGAGCAGTTCTTC.

This clone was seen a few times. The chain couples TRBV19 to TRBJ2-5; D unclear. Near its end, the DNA agrees better with TRBJ2-7, so the J call may be wrong. This CDR3 contains 14 residues. CDR1 and CDR2 (germline): LNHDA, SQIVND (reference sequence). The CDR3 loop is CASSMASGWGEQYF. CDR3 coding DNA: TGTGCCAGTAGTATGGCTAGTGGTTGGGGCGAGCAGTACTTC.

This rearrangement joins TRBV6-5 to TRBJ1-1, with D perhaps matching TRBD1 (6 bases). The CDR3 is 15 residues long. Germline V CDR1 and CDR2: MNHEY, SVGAGI. V shed 0 bases and J shed 2 bases, with 10 bases lying between them. Here the CDR3 DNA reads TGTGCCAGCAGTTACTCGGGCGGGGGCAACACTGAAGCTTTCTTT. Amino acids: CASSYSGGGNTEAFF.

The CDR3 reads CASSRPGQSNSGANVLTF. In nucleotides, the CDR3 is TGTGCCAGCAGCAGACCGGGACAGTCCAACTCTGGGGCCAACGTCCTGACTTTC. The chain employs TRBV7-3 and TRBJ2-6; TRBD1 matches at 7 bases. Per germline, CDR1 SGHTA and CDR2 FQGTGA. The CDR3 is 18 amino acids. V dropped 5 bases and J dropped 0; count of bases not matched to a gene: 10. Full variable domain (outside the CDR3, taken from reference TRBV7-3 and TRBJ2-6): GAGVSQTPSNKVTEKGKYVELRCDPISGHTALYWYRQSLGQGPEFLIYFQGTGAADDSGLPNDRFFAVRPEGSVSTLKIQRTERGDSAVYLCASSRPGQSNSGANVLTFGAGSRLTVL.

The genes are TRBV27 and TRBJ1-5; 7 bases line up with TRBD1. The V segment lost 4 bases and the J segment 4 bases; nucleotides outside the gene matches: 4. This CDR3 comprises 14 residues. Per the germline V gene, CDR1 is MNHEY and CDR2 is SMNVEV (reference sequence). The CDR3: CASSSQGRNQPQHF. As DNA, the CDR3 is TGTGCCAGCAGTTCACAGGGGCGGAATCAGCCCCAGCATTTT.

This rearrangement joins TRBV27 to TRBJ2-7, with D perhaps matching TRBD1 (5 bases). This CDR3 contains 13 residues. V was trimmed by 3 bases and J by 6 bases, leaving 12 bases between them. Germline V gives CDR1 MNHEY, CDR2 SMNVEV (reference sequence). CDR3 in DNA: TGTGCCAGCAGTTTCCAGGGATCGGCCGAGCAGTACTTC. Protein product: CASSFQGSAEQYF.

In its sample, this clone was seen a few times. This chain connects TRBV29-1 to TRBJ2-7; no firm D call. This CDR3 comprises 13 residues. V lost 7 bases and J 2 bases, leaving 15 bases between the germline ends. Germline lookup yields CDR1 SQVTM and CDR2 ANQGSEA. CDR3 nucleotides: TGCAGCGCCCTTTTGTTCTCCCCCTACGAGCAGTACTTC. Protein: CSALLFSPYEQYF.

The CDR3 DNA reads as TGTGCCAGCACCCGGACAGGGCTGAACACTGAAGCTTTCTTT. This gives the protein CASTRTGLNTEAFF. This chain joins TRBV14 and TRBJ1-1, with 8 bases aligning to TRBD1. Germline V lookup: CDR1 SGHDN, CDR2 FVKESK. The junction had 4 bases not matched to a gene; V was cut back by 7 bases and J by 0 bases. The CDR3 totals 14 residues.

This rearrangement joins TRBV2 to TRBJ1-5, with 10 positions matching TRBD1. CDR3 length equals 14 residues. V trimming: 6 bases; J trimming: 7 bases; junction bases outside the gene matches: 6. The germline V gene has CDR1 SNHLY and CDR2 FYNNEI. The CDR3: CASRGTGALQPQHF. CDR3 nucleotide sequence: TGTGCCAGCAGAGGGACAGGGGCCCTCCAGCCCCAGCATTTT. Drawing the rest from reference TRBV2 and TRBJ1-5, the complete variable domain is EPEVTQTPSHQVTQMGQEVILRCVPISNHLYFYWYRQILGQKVEFLVSFYNNEISEKSEIFDDQFSVERPDGSNFTLKIRSTKLEDSAMYFCASRGTGALQPQHFGDGTRLSIL.

V usage is TRBV30 and J usage is TRBJ2-7, with TRBD1 identical over 8 bases. Germline V gene sequence: CDR1 GTSNPN, CDR2 SVGIG (reference sequence). V lost 8 bases and J lost 4; bases outside the gene matches: 4. The CDR3 runs to 11 residues. The CDR3 nucleotides are TGTGCCGGTAGACAGGGGTACGAGCAGTACTTC. It specifies CAGRQGYEQYF.

The chain links TRBV6-6 to TRBJ1-5; D gene uncertain. V gave up 5 bases and J gave up 1 base, with 6 bases separating them. CDR3 length equals 13 residues. Germline V lookup: CDR1 MNHNY, CDR2 SVGAGI (reference sequence). The CDR3 here is CASSLESNQPQHF. DNA for the CDR3: TGTGCCAGCAGTCTAGAAAGCAATCAGCCCCAGCATTTT.

This chain links TRBV28 with TRBJ2-5; TRBD1 aligns across 8 bases. The J segment lost 7 bases and the V segment lost 5 bases, leaving 15 bases of the junction unmatched. The V gene's germline CDR1 is MDHEN and CDR2 SYDVKM. The CDR3 has 16 amino acids. The DNA of the CDR3 is TGTGCCAGCAGTACCTACTCGACAGGGGAGGTCGGGACCCAGTACTTC. The encoded protein is CASSTYSTGEVGTQYF.

This clone was picked up a small number of times. This chain uses TRBV5-4 with TRBJ1-1; D not certain. Trimming took off 4 bases at V and 3 bases at J, with 10 bases between the two ends. CDR3 length: 13 residues. Germline V gives CDR1 SGHNT, CDR2 YYREEE (reference sequence). The CDR3 bases are TGTGCCAGCAGCCCCGACACAGACACTGAAGCTTTCTTT. This sequence encodes CASSPDTDTEAFF. Full variable domain (remainder filled in from reference TRBV5-4 and TRBJ1-1): ETGVTQSPTHLIKTRGQQVTLRCSSQSGHNTVSWYQQALGQGPQFIFQYYREEENGRGNFPPRFSGLQFPNYSSELNVNALELDDSALYLCASSPDTDTEAFFGQGTRLTVV.

Note on this clone: Additional DNA sequences in this sample encode the identical CDR3. The chain has TRBV6-5 and TRBJ1-1; unclear D gene. Germline V gene lookup returns CDR1 MNHEY and CDR2 SVGAGI. The CDR3 extends over 14 amino acids. The V gene lost 4 bases and the J gene lost 8 bases, with 17 bases spanning the gap. CDR3 sequence (DNA): TGTGCCAGCAGTTCGAAGCCCGGGTTCCGCGAAGCTTTCTTT. Translation gives CASSSKPGFREAFF.

The chain carries TRBV7-9 and TRBJ1-1; 7 nucleotides agree with TRBD1. The CDR3 covers 14 residues. V lost 5 bases, J lost 4 bases, and 7 bases stayed unmatched. Per the germline V gene, CDR1 is SEHNR and CDR2 is FQNEAQ (reference sequence). CDR3 nucleotide sequence: TGTGCCAGCAGCGCTCGACAGGGAACCACTGAAGCTTTCTTT. It encodes CASSARQGTTEAFF.

This clone was found a few times. The chain carries TRBV30 and TRBJ1-1, with 7 nucleotides matching TRBD1. Germline V gene data show CDR1 as GTSNPN and CDR2 as SVGIG (reference sequence). CDR3 size: 16 residues. The junction had 11 bases not matched to a gene; V was cut back by 3 bases and J by 1 base. The CDR3 sequence is CAWSRSGGIPNTEAFF. The CDR3 coding sequence is TGTGCCTGGAGCCGATCAGGGGGAATACCGAACACTGAAGCTTTCTTT.

This clone was found a few times. V and J are TRBV29-1 and TRBJ1-2; the match to TRBD1 covers 7 bases. CDR1 and CDR2 (germline): SQVTM, ANQGSEA. The trim removed 5 bases at V and 8 bases at J, leaving 5 bases unmatched. The CDR3 is made up of 11 amino acids. The CDR3 nucleotides read TGCAGCGTTCAAAGGGGGCACGGCTACACCTTC. Translating gives CSVQRGHGYTF. The complete variable domain, with remaining parts taken from reference TRBV29-1 and TRBJ1-2, reads SAVISQKPSRDICQRGTSLTIQCQVDSQVTMMFWYRQQPGQSLTLIATANQGSEATYESGFVIDKFPISRPNLTFSTLTVSNMSPEDSSIYLCSVQRGHGYTFGSGTRLTVV.

V usage is TRBV6-5 and J usage is TRBJ1-1; D is perhaps TRBD1 (6 bases). V was cut by 2 bases and J by 4 bases, with 11 bases left in between. The CDR3 has 14 amino acids. The V gene's germline CDR1 is MNHEY and CDR2 SVGAGI. The CDR3 bases are TGTGCCAGCAGTTACGGGGGCGGAGGCACTGAAGCTTTCTTT. This translates into CASSYGGGGTEAFF.

The chain couples TRBV5-1 to TRBJ1-1, with TRBD1 matching over 8 bases. Germline trimming cut 8 bases from V and 1 base from J; bases unmatched to any gene: 4. The CDR3 runs 13 residues. Germline loops: CDR1 SGHRS, CDR2 YFSETQ. The CDR3: CASTGTGNTEAFF. Here the CDR3 DNA reads TGCGCCAGTACCGGGACAGGGAACACTGAAGCTTTCTTT.

As to this clone: Other DNA variants within this sample encode the same CDR3. The CDR3 is CASSQDRSYEQYF. The CDR3 DNA reads as TGCGCCAGCAGCCAAGATCGGAGTTACGAGCAGTACTTC. This sequence joins TRBV4-3 and TRBJ2-7; D not certain. Germline V gene data show CDR1 as LGHNA and CDR2 as YSLEER. The ends were cut back, 0 bases at V and 4 bases at J, with 7 bases in the middle. CDR3 length: 13 residues.

This clone was counted once. CDR3 nucleotides: TGTGCCAGCAGCTTGGATAGGGGAGGCGAGCCCCAGCATTTT. Translating gives CASSLDRGGEPQHF. The chain employs TRBV5-5 and TRBJ1-5; maybe TRBD1 (5 bases). The CDR3 has 14 amino acids. The germline CDR1 and CDR2 sequences are SGHKS and YYEKEE (reference sequence). Deletions cut 0 bases from V and 8 bases from J, with 12 bases between.

This chain joins TRBV2 and TRBJ1-2; 9 positions match TRBD1. V trimming: 4 bases; J trimming: 6 bases; junction bases outside the gene matches: 15. Germline CDR1 and CDR2: SNHLY and FYNNEI. The CDR3 sequence is 17 residues long. The CDR3 coding sequence is TGTGCCAGCAGTGGGGGACCGGGACAGGGTTCCTATGATGGCTACACCTTC. It encodes CASSGGPGQGSYDGYTF.

This sequence joins TRBV19 and TRBJ2-7; tentative D call: TRBD1 (5 bases). This CDR3 is built from 15 residues. The V and J ends lost 1 base and 2 bases respectively, with 12 bases between them. Germline assignment: CDR1 LNHDA and CDR2 SQIVND (reference sequence). The CDR3 DNA is TGTGCCAGTAGTATAGCCCAGGGTGACACCTACGAGCAGTACTTC. The encoded protein is CASSIAQGDTYEQYF.

CDR3 coding DNA: TGCGCCAGCAGCTTGGTTGGCAGGGGACGAGATGGCTACACCTTC. Its translation: CASSLVGRGRDGYTF. This chain connects TRBV5-1 to TRBJ1-2; a possible D gene is TRBD1 (6 bases). The CDR3 runs to 15 residues. Germline lookup yields CDR1 SGHRS and CDR2 YFSETQ. V dropped 0 bases and J dropped 6 bases, with 15 bases sitting between them.

In its sample, this clone was seen a few times. The gene calls are TRBV5-6 and TRBJ2-5; no firm D call. Germline V CDR1 and CDR2: SGHDT, YYEEEE. This CDR3 is built from 16 residues. The V end was cut by 1 base, the J end by 5 bases, with 18 bases between. In DNA form, the CDR3 reads TGTGCCAGCAGCTTGTTTGCGGTTCAAGCGCATGAGACCCAGTACTTC. Translating it yields CASSLFAVQAHETQYF.

The chain employs TRBV6-6 and TRBJ1-1; no firm D call. Germline CDR1 and CDR2: MNHNY and SVGAGI (reference sequence). The CDR3 is made up of 13 amino acids. The ends were cut back, 10 bases at V and 4 bases at J, with 16 bases in the middle. The CDR3 reads CATLEWGATEAFF. The CDR3 DNA reads TGTGCCACTCTTGAATGGGGAGCCACTGAAGCTTTCTTT.

This clone turned up a few times. The rearrangement uses TRBV4-3 and TRBJ2-7, with TRBD1 matching 8 bases. The CDR3 extends over 13 amino acids. V shed 5 bases, J shed 5 bases, and the junction held 5 bases outside the gene matches. The germline V gene has CDR1 LGHNA and CDR2 YSLEER. The CDR3 protein is CASSLTGVDEQYF. The CDR3 DNA reads as TGCGCCAGCAGCTTGACAGGGGTTGACGAGCAGTACTTC.